The 10 T cell receptor beta chains reported below all come from one sample, sequenced in a study of shared clonotypes between healthy human individuals. This table comes from immunoSEQ multiplex PCR, and its TCRdb copy is limited to in-frame clones, with some not included. The table lists millions of clones, roughly nine tenths of them singletons. Sequencing was carried out using naive CD4+ T cells sorted from blood. Specified subset: CD45RA+ positively selected. The receptors come from a man aged 18 to 30 in good health.

The chain joins TRBV30 to TRBJ2-7, with a possible D match to TRBD2 (6 bases). This CDR3 is built from 15 residues. V was clipped by 4 bases and J by 2 bases, with 18 bases between them. Germline CDR1 is GTSNPN and CDR2 is SVGIG (reference sequence). The CDR3 DNA reads TGTGCCTGGACCAAGGGACTCCGAAGCACCTACGAGCAGTACTTC. Amino acids: CAWTKGLRSTYEQYF.

The chain is built from TRBV6-1 and TRBJ2-7; no definite D call. Trimming took off 3 bases at V and 2 bases at J, with 11 bases between the two ends. The CDR3 is 14 residues long. CDR1 is MNHNS and CDR2 is SASEGT in the germline V gene. The CDR3 loop is CASSDQPGPYEQYF. For the CDR3, the DNA is TGTGCCAGCAGTGATCAACCGGGTCCCTACGAGCAGTACTTC.

This clone was detected only a few times. The V call is TRBV6-5, the J call TRBJ1-1; a weak D match, TRBD1 (6 bases). The V and J ends lost 6 bases and 6 bases respectively, with 20 bases between them. Germline lookup yields CDR1 MNHEY and CDR2 SVGAGI. This CDR3 comprises 15 residues. CDR3 coding DNA: TGTGCCAGCAGAACCTTGGGGGCGAGACCGGCTGAAGCTTTCTTT. This encodes CASRTLGARPAEAFF.

The V and J genes are TRBV7-3 and TRBJ2-3; D is undetermined. Trimming shortened V by 2 bases and J by 11 bases, and 14 bases separated the two germline ends. In germline, CDR1 is SGHTA, CDR2 FQGTGA. The CDR3 sequence is 13 residues long. CDR3 amino acids: CASSLGSASGQYF. In DNA form, the CDR3 reads TGTGCCAGCAGCTTAGGGTCTGCCTCCGGGCAGTATTTT.

In this sample, this clone turned up once. The same CDR3 is also encoded by other DNA sequences in this sample. The J gene is TRBJ2-7, the V gene TRBV29-1, with 8 bases fitting TRBD1. With 6 bases clipped from V and 2 bases from J, the junction kept 3 bases outside the gene matches. This CDR3 comprises 12 residues. Germline lookup yields CDR1 SQVTM and CDR2 ANQGSEA. The CDR3 is CSVGQGTYEQYF. The CDR3 nucleotides read TGCAGCGTAGGACAGGGAACCTACGAGCAGTACTTC.

This sequence joins TRBV7-9 and TRBJ2-5; no clear D gene. The CDR3 loop spans 12 amino acids. From germline, CDR1 is SEHNR and CDR2 FQNEAQ (reference sequence). Trimming left V 5 bases short and J 0 bases short, with 4 bases between. CDR3 bases: TGTGCCAGCAGCAGGGACCAAGAGACCCAGTACTTC. Its protein product is CASSRDQETQYF.

The rearrangement uses TRBV7-9 and TRBJ1-5, with a possible D match to TRBD1 (5 bases). V gave up 0 bases and J gave up 3 bases, with 12 bases separating them. The CDR3 extends over 16 amino acids. Germline V gene lookup returns CDR1 SEHNR and CDR2 FQNEAQ (reference sequence). The CDR3, as DNA: TGTGCCAGCAGCTTAGCGGGAGGGACCTACAATCAGCCCCAGCATTTT. Translation gives CASSLAGGTYNQPQHF.

This clone was counted only a few times. Other DNA sequences in this specimen translate into the identical CDR3. The V gene is TRBV7-8, the J gene TRBJ1-3; D gene unclear. V was trimmed by 3 bases and J by 1 base, leaving 4 bases between them. This CDR3 region has 13 residues. Germline V gives CDR1 SGHVS, CDR2 FQNEAQ. The CDR3 spells CASSFGSGNTIYF. CDR3 DNA: TGTGCCAGCAGCTTTGGGTCTGGAAACACCATATATTTT.

This chain uses TRBV27 with TRBJ2-2; tentative D call: TRBD1 (5 bases). The V end was cut by 1 base, the J end by 1 base, with 10 bases between. Germline values: CDR1 MNHEY, CDR2 SMNVEV (reference sequence). This CDR3 is built from 16 residues. CDR3 bases: TGTGCCAGCAGTTTATTCGGCAGGGAGAACACCGGGGAGCTGTTTTTT. It encodes CASSLFGRENTGELFF.

V usage is TRBV6-5 and J usage is TRBJ1-1; D call uncertain. Germline assignment: CDR1 MNHEY and CDR2 SVGAGI. This CDR3 comprises 14 residues. Trimming cost V 5 bases and J 4 bases, with 14 bases left between them. This CDR3 reads CASSRGAHGTEAFF. The CDR3 bases are TGTGCCAGCAGTCGGGGTGCCCATGGCACTGAAGCTTTCTTT.